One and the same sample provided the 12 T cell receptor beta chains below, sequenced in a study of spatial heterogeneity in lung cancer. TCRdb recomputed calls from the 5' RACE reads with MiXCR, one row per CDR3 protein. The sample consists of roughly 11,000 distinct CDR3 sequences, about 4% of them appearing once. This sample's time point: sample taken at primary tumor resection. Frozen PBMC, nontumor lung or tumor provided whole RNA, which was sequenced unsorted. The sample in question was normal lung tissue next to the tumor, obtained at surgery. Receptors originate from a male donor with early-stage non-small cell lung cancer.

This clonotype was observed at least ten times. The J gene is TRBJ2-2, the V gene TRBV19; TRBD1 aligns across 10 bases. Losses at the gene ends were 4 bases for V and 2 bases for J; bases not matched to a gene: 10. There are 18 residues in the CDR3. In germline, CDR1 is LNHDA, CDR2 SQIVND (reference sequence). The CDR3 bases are TGTGCCAGTAGTACCCCGGGACAGGGGAACCTTAACACCGGGGAGCTGTTTTTT. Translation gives CASSTPGQGNLNTGELFF.

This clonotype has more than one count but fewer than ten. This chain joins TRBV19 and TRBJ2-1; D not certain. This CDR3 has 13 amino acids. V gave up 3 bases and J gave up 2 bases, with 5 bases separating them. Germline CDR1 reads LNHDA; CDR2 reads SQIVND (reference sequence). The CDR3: CASSMQTYNEQFF. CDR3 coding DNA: TGTGCCAGTAGTATGCAAACCTACAATGAGCAGTTCTTC. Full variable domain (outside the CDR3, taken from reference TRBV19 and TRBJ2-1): DGGITQSPKYLFRKEGQNVTLSCEQNLNHDAMYWYRQDPGQGLRLIYYSQIVNDFQKGDIAEGYSVSREKKESFPLTVTSAQKNPTAFYLCASSMQTYNEQFFGPGTRLTVL.

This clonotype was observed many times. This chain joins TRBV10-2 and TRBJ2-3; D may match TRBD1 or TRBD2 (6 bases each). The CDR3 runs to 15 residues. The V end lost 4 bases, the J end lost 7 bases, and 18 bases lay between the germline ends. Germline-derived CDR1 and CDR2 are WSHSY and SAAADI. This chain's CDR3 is CASSAGGQGEYTQYF. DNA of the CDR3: TGCGCCAGCAGTGCTGGGGGGCAGGGAGAATATACGCAGTATTTT.

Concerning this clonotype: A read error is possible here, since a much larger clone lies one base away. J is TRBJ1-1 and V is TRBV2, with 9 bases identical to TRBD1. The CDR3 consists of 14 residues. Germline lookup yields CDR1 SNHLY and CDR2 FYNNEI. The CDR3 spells CASRGDRGNTGAFF. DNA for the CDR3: TGTGCCAGCAGGGGAGACAGGGGGAACACTGGAGCTTTCTTT.

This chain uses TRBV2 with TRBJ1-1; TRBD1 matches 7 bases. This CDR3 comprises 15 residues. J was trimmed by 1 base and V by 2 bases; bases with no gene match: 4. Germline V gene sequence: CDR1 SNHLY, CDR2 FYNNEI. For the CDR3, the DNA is TGTGCCAGCAGTGAAACAGGGGATAGGAACACTGAAGCTTTCTTT. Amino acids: CASSETGDRNTEAFF.

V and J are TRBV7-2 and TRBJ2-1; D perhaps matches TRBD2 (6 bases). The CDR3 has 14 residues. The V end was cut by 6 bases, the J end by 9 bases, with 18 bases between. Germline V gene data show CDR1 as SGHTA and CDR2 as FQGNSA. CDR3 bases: TGTGCCAGCAGGGGGGGTGGCTTTTTCGGTGAGCAGTTCTTC. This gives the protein CASRGGGFFGEQFF.

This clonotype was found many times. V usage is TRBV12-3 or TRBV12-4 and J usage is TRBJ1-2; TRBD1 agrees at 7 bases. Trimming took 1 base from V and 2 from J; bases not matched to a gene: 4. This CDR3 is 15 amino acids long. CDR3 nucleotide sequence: TGTGCCAGCAGTTTAGGACAGGGTAAAAACTATGGCTACACCTTC. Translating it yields CASSLGQGKNYGYTF.

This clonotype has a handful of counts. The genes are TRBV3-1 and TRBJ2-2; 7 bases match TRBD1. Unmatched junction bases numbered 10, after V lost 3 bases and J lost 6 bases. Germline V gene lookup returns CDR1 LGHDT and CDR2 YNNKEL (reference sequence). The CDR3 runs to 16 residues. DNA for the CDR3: TGTGCCAGCAGCCAGCCCGACAGGGCGATCCCCGGGGAGCTGTTTTTT. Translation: CASSQPDRAIPGELFF.

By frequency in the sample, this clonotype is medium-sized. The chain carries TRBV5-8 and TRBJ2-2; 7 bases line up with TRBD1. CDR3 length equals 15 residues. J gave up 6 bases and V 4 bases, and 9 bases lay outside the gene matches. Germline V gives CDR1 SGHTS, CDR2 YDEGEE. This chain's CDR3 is CASSRDSSQPGELFF. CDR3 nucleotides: TGTGCCAGCAGCCGGGACAGTTCTCAACCCGGGGAGCTGTTTTTT.

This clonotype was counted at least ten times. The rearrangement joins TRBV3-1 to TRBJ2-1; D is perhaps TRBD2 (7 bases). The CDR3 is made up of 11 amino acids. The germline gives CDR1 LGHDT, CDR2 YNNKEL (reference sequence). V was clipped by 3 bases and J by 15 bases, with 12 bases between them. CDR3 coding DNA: TGTGCCAGCAGCCATCTGCGGGGGCTGTTCTTC. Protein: CASSHLRGLFF.

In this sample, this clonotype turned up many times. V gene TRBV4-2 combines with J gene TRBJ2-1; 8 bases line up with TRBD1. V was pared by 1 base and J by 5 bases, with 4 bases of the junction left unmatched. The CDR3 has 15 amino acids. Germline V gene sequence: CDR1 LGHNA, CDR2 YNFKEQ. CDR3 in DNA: TGTGCCAGCAGCCAAGGAGGGACAGGTAACAATGAGCAGTTCTTC. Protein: CASSQGGTGNNEQFF.

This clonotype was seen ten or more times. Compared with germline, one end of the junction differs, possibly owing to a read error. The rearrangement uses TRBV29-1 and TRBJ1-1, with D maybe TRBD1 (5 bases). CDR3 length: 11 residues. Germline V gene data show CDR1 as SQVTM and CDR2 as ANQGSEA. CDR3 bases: TGTACCGCCGGGGGGGACACTGAAGCTTTCTTT. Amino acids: CTAGGDTEAFF. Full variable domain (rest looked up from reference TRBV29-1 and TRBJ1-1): SAVISQKPSRDICQRGTSLTIQCQVDSQVTMMFWYRQQPGQSLTLIATANQGSEATYESGFVIDKFPISRPNLTFSTLTVSNMSPEDSSIYLCTAGGDTEAFFGQGTRLTVV.